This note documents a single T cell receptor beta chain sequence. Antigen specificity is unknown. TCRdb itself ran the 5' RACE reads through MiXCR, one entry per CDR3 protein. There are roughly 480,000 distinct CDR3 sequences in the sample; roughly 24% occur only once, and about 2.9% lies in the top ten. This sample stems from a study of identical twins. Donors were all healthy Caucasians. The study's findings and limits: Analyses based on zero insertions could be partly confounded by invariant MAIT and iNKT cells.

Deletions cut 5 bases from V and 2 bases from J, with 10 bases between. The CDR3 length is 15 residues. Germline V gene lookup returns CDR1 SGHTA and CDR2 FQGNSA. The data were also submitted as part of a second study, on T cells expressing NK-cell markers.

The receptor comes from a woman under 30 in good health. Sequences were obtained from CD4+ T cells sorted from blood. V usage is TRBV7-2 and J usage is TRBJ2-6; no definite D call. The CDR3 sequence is CASSQQAPGANVLTF. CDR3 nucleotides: TGTGCCAGCAGCCAACAAGCGCCTGGGGCCAACGTCCTGACTTTC. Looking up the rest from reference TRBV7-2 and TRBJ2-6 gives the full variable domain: GAGVSQSPSNKVTEKGKDVELRCDPISGHTALYWYRQSLGQGLEFLIYFQGNSAPDKSGLPSDRFSAERTGGSVSTLTIQRTQQEDSAVYLCASSQQAPGANVLTFGAGSRLTVL.